The present entry profiles one T cell receptor beta chain with its context. Its cognate antigen has yet to be identified. The record has no base qualities; no much larger clone is one base away. Trimming accounts for 7 bases at V and 8 bases at J, while the number of junction bases matched to no gene is 14. Inclusive of the bounding cysteine and phenylalanine, the CDR3 is 15 residues long. The only DNA kept is the CDR3, 45 bases in frame from the first base. CDR1 and CDR2 (ENHRY, SYGVKD) derive from the germline V gene. The data derive from a study of cytomegalovirus exposure and HLA in healthy donors (dated by TCRdb to about 2017). Looking at the study overall: According to an earlier analysis of around 600 of the donors, roughly 180 million T cells yielded roughly 110 million unique TCR beta sequences and 250 to 350 Gb of sequence data. An early release covering approximately 600 HLA-typed donors comprised about 320 gigabases of sequencing data and tens of millions of unique TCR sequences. Of the approximately 400 genotyped donors, over 65% fell in the genetic ancestry cluster associated with self-reported Caucasian donors. The aim of the study was to test whether cataloging public T cell receptors could identify signatures of past pathogen exposure. The T cell repertoires of several hundred subjects were profiled by immunosequencing and related to cytomegalovirus serostatus. A separate validation cohort of about 110 different subjects was used in addition to the approximately 610-subject first cohort. The study combined high-throughput TCR immunosequencing, statistical association of individual TCRs with disease status, and machine learning to predict cytomegalovirus infection status. To study patterns of TCR occurrence, a later analysis re-analyzed previously published TCR beta repertoires from 666 donors and added high-resolution HLA genotyping. Rather than using new phenotypic data, the later analysis identified candidate immune exposures from TCR beta sequences and from how often those sequences occurred across donors. In an earlier analysis of more than 550 of the donors, high-throughput TCR beta sequencing was used to judge whether each TCR beta V gene segment behaved as functional or pseudogenic. Donor age, sex, ethnicity and CMV serostatus were compiled alongside the repertoire data. In a later genetic analysis, genome-wide SNP genotypes for about 55% of the roughly 670 donors were used, and that subset was treated as a discovery cohort. All discovery cohort repertoires had been generated using a single sequencing platform. Class I and class II HLA loci were covered by the typing at four-digit resolution. The number of donors typed differed by locus, with about 629-640 for A, B, C, DRB1 and DQB1, around 560 for DQA1, approximately 580 for DPA1, and 450 to 480 for DPB1. Roughly five DR-DQ haplotypes were handled as single units for association and clustering, since linkage in the cohort was strong. Among roughly 400 genotyped donors of the cohort, an average of approximately 240,000 unique TCR beta nucleotide sequences was sequenced per donor, of which 15% to 20% were non-productive.

Libraries were built with the immunoSEQ multiplex PCR assay. A mixture of 60 forward primers for TCR Vbeta segments and 13 reverse primers for TCR Jbeta segments was used in the multiplex PCR. The CDR3 region of rearranged TCR beta genes was amplified from genomic DNA by a multiplex PCR assay. On the Illumina HiSeq System, the amplified TCR beta libraries were sequenced as 87-base-pair reads. On the authors' methods: A later analysis counted about 80 million unique TCR beta chains across the 640 or so repertoires, and some 12 million of these chains were shared by at least two donors. Raw reads were error-corrected and collapsed into unique sequences by a nearest-neighbor algorithm in which closely related sequences were merged to remove PCR and sequencing errors. CDR3 sequences were aligned to IMGT reference sequences to assign V, D and J gene segments. Each retained sequence needed at least a six-nucleotide match to both a V gene segment and a J gene segment. Rearrangements were classified as productive when the CDR3 lacked stop codons and remained in frame with V and J, and all other rearrangements were classified as non-productive. CDR3 was defined by IMGT convention, running from the second conserved V-encoded cysteine to the conserved J-encoded phenylalanine. The earlier analysis of 450 to 750 of the donors excluded any sequence lacking an unambiguous match to a single V gene segment. An earlier analysis of over 450 of the donors classified V segments as functional when productive rearrangements were above 56.7% and as segregating when the standard deviation between donors was above 5%. A statistical classification framework was developed to diagnose cytomegalovirus status using the catalog of TCR beta chain sequences. In a later analysis, TCR nucleotide sequences were compared against IMGT/GENE-DB human TR gene sequences so that V and J genes could be assigned. Using the TCRdist pipeline, a later analysis assigned CDR3 sequences along with most-parsimonious VDJ recombination scenarios. In a later analysis, every TCR beta chain was defined by the combination of its CDR3 amino acid sequence and its V-gene family, and reads without a unique V-gene family were dropped. A later analysis removed several hundred highly shared, low-generation-probability nucleotide sequences to deal with suspected cross-contamination and a sequencing artifact. In a later analysis, a clonal expansion index for each public chain was calculated from normalized within-repertoire ranks of inferred template counts. Generation probabilities in a later analysis came from a VDJ recombination model fitted to out-of-frame rearrangements, and those results were checked against IGoR. Hypergeometric tests were used in a later analysis to score TCR-TCR, TCR-HLA and TCR-CMV co-occurrence, with a repertoire-size bias correction applied to the TCR pairs. A later analysis estimated false discovery rates by permuting HLA or CMV assignments 20 times. In a later analysis, co-occurring TCRs were grouped with DBSCAN, and TCRdist sequence similarity was added when clustering was performed within HLA-allele-positive subsets. Repertoires with fewer than 30,000 or more than 120,000 public chains were left out of co-occurrence clustering, as were a handful of repertoires with anomalous nucleotide sharing. TCRdb took over this immuneACCESS table, retaining in-frame rearrangements with V and J assigned. Such tables are incomplete; in checked studies, under half of the missing clones stem from an unresolved V gene, and the remainder is unexplained. V and J calls and clone size follow that table, whereas D and trimming were derived from the DNA. Present in this sample are about 150,000 clones, under 80% of which were seen just once. The top ten clones comprise around 2.3% of the sample.

What the authors observed across the whole study: Roughly uniform sequencing depth across donors was assumed in presence/absence analyses, although this assumption may not hold. A later genetic analysis reported fewer N-insertions in productive TCRs among donors in an Asian-associated ancestry cluster than the roughly 700-donor mean. Cytomegalovirus status was reported to be diagnosed by the classifier with high specificity and sensitivity in both the original and validation cohorts. A further reported finding was that TCR beta sequences accurately predicted the HLA-A and HLA-B alleles for most subjects in the first cohort. A later analysis reported that several top co-occurrence clusters appeared linked to parvovirus B19, influenza, CMV and Epstein-Barr virus. The authors suggested that the approach could potentially be extended to other disease states and immunological phenotypes. Specific HLA alleles were associated with about 17,000 TCR beta sequences at a false discovery rate of 0.05 in a later analysis. A later analysis found that most CMV-associated TCR beta chains appeared HLA-restricted, with HLA associations seemingly driven largely by CMV exposure. In an earlier analysis of 587 of the donors, most TCR beta V segments were observed in productive rearrangements about 90% or about 30% of the time, broadly matching IMGT annotations. Across donors, most TCR sequences were observed very rarely, whereas some public TCRs were present in many individuals. Because HLA typing was unavailable for some donors at each locus, only the typed subset was used in association tests. A cluster of highly shared sequence variants was judged likely to represent a technical artifact of the sequencing pipeline. In a later genetic analysis, a missense DCLRE1C variant was associated with V-gene and J-gene trimming of TCR beta chains, and the association was replicated in an independent cohort. In a later analysis, the rate of TCR association differed among HLA loci, with DRB1 alleles having the most associated TCRs and HLA-C alleles having the fewest. Only TCR beta chains were sequenced in this cohort, and the absence of alpha or paired-chain data limited detectable features. Approximately 16 rarely observed V segments, including chromosome 9 orphons, were excluded from the earlier analysis of 550 to 700 of the donors because counts were too low. Compared with equally common non-associated chains, HLA-associated TCR beta chains in a later analysis were more clonally expanded and had lower generation probabilities. Because the 87-base-pair reads could not distinguish some IMGT-functional V segments, including TRBV6-2 and TRBV6-3, those segments were excluded. The study gave a list of 150 to 200 TCR beta chains associated with cytomegalovirus. Three of the identified cytomegalovirus-associated TCR beta chains were confirmed in vitro to be specific for cytomegalovirus antigens. Correlated functional status among segregating V segments might reflect linkage disequilibrium, but an unknown experimental factor could not be ruled out. Assigning TCR associations to individual alleles was difficult when HLA alleles, especially DR and DQ, strongly co-occurred. For the cohort, immune exposure information was limited to CMV serostatus.

The cohort comprised approximately 700 healthy bone marrow donors. At the time of sampling, every cohort member was nominally healthy, though immune exposures that went unrecorded were likely present. The donor was CMV seronegative and was included in the group of a few hundred seronegative cohort members. Each donor provided a peripheral blood sample, and peripheral blood mononuclear cells were used for TCR beta sequencing. Genomic DNA was extracted from the blood cell samples with the Qiagen DNeasy Blood Extraction Kit. The rearrangement combines TRBV10-3 with TRBJ2-1; 7 middle bases align to TRBD1. Sequenced input: PBMCs. The sequence was obtained from a man between 25 and 39 years old in good health and CMV-seronegative. CDR3 reads: CAIKDRVLYRDEQFF. The sequenced DNA: TGTGCCATCAAAGACAGGGTCCTCTATCGGGATGAGCAGTTCTTC.